The clone carrying this TCR beta chain was counted ten times or more. What it binds is unknown. The V segment lost 4 bases and the J segment 3 bases; nucleotides outside the gene matches: 2. Germline assignment: CDR1 LGHDT and CDR2 YNNKEL (reference sequence). This CDR3 is 13 amino acids long. The data originate from a study of early T cells in non-severe SARS-CoV-2 infection. Across the study: The input, bulk RNA from unsorted whole blood, was sequenced, and chains were unpaired.

Unique molecular identifiers tagged individual cDNA molecules. MiXCR, applied by TCRdb to the 5' RACE reads, yields one record per CDR3 protein. The repertoire holds more than 20,000 distinct CDR3 sequences, with about 4% as singletons. Findings and limits, study-wide: Matching against VDJdb likely underestimated virus-specific expansions, favoring anti-spike CD8.

J is TRBJ2-7 and V is TRBV3-1, with 8 bases that match TRBD1. This sequence originates from an adult who was a healthcare worker with PCR-confirmed SARS-CoV-2 infection or an uninfected control (not recorded which). The sequenced sample consisted of whole blood. CDR3 nucleotides: TGTGCCAGCAGCCCCGGGACAGGCTACGAGCAGTACTTC. Translation gives CASSPGTGYEQYF.